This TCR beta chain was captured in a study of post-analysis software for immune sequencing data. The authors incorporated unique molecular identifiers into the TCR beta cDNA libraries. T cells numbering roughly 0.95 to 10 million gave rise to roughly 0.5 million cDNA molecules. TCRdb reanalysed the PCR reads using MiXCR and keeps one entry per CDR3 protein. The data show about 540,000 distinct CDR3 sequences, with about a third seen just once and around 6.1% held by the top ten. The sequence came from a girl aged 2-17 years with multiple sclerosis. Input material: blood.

CDR3 coding DNA: TGTGCCAGCAGCCTCTGGAAGGGAACGCCACCCGGGGAGCTGTTTTTT. This encodes CASSLWKGTPPGELFF. This chain links TRBV7-9 with TRBJ2-2; the D is unclear. Germline V gene data show CDR1 as SEHNR and CDR2 as FQNEAQ (reference sequence). The V end lost 5 bases, the J end lost 6 bases, and 19 bases lay between the germline ends. The CDR3 length is 16 residues.